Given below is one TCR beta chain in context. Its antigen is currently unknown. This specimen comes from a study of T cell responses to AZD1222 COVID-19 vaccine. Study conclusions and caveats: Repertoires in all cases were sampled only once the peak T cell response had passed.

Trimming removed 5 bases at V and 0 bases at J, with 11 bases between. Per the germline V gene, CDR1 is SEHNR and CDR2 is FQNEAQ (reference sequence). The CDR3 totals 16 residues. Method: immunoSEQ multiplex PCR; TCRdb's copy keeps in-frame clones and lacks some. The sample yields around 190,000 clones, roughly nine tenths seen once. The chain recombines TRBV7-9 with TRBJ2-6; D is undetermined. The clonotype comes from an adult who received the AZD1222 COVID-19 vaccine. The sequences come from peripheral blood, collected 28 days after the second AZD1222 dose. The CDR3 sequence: CASSRLWSSGANVLTF. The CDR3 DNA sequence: TGTGCCAGCAGCCGTTTATGGAGCTCTGGGGCCAACGTCCTGACTTTC.